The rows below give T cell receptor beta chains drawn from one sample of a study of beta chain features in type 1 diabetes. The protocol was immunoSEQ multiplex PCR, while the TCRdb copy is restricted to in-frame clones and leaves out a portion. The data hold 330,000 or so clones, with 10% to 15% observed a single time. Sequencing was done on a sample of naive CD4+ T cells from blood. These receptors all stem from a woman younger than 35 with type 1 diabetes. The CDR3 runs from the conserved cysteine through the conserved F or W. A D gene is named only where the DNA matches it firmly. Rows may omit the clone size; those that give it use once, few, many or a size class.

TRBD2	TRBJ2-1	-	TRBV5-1	TGCGCCAGCAGCCCACGGGGACTAGCGGGAGAGGGCAATGAGCAGTTCTTC	CASSPRGLAGEGNEQFF
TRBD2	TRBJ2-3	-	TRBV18	TGTGCCAGCTCACCACCGGGGGGATCTAGCGGGACCCATACAGATACGCAGTATTTT	CASSPPGGSSGTHTDTQYF
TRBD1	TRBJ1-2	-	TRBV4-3	TGCGCCAGCAGCCAAGGGGACAGGGAGGTTGGCTACACCTTC	CASSQGDREVGYTF
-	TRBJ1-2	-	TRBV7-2	TGTGCCAGCAGCATAAGACCCCGAACGGAGGATGGCTACACCTTC	CASSIRPRTEDGYTF
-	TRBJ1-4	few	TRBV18	TGTGCCAGCTCGCCCGGCGGGGGCGATGAAAAACTGTTTTTT	CASSPGGGDEKLFF
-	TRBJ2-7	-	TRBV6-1	TGTGCCAGCAGTGACACAGGGTACGAGCAGTACTTC	CASSDTGYEQYF
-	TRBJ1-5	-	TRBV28	TGTGCCAGCAGTTCCTCGGACCCCCGGGGGCCCCAGCATTTT	CASSSSDPRGPQHF
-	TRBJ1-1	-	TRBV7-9	TGTGCCAGCAGCTTTAGCGTCCGGGCCATGAACACTGAAGCTTTCTTT	CASSFSVRAMNTEAFF
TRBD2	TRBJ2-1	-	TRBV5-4	TGTGCCAGCAGCTTGGAGCGGGATAGCTTGTTCTTC	CASSLERDSLFF
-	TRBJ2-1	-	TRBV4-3	TGCGCCAGCAGCCCCTCAGCGAGCTCCTACAATGAGCAGTTCTTC	CASSPSASSYNEQFF
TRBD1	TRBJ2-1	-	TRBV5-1	TGCGCCAGCAGCGGCAGGGGGCCGAGTGAGCAGTTCTTC	CASSGRGPSEQFF
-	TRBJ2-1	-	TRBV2	TGTGCCAGCAGTCGGGACTCGAATGAGCAGTTCTTC	CASSRDSNEQFF
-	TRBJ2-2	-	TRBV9	TGTGCCAGCAGCCCCGAGATTGGGGGCCCCAGGACCGGGGAGCTGTTTTTT	CASSPEIGGPRTGELFF
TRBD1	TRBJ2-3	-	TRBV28	TGTGCCAGCACAACTGGACAGGGCACTACCACAGATACGCAGTATTTT	CASTTGQGTTTDTQYF
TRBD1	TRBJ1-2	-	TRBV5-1	TGCGCCAGCAGCACCGGGGGACAGCCTTATGGCTACACCTTC	CASSTGGQPYGYTF
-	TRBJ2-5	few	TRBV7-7	TGTGCTAGCAGCTTAATTCACGGGGAGACCCAGTACTTC	CASSLIHGETQYF
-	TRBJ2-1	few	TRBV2	TGTGCCACCGACGAGACTGGTTACAATGAGCAGTTCTTC	CATDETGYNEQFF
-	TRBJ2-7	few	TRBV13	TGTGCCAGCAGCTTGCGACAGGACTACGAGCAGTACTTC	CASSLRQDYEQYF
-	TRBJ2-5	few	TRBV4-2	TGTGCCAGCAGCCAAGGGACTGTCGCCTTCGATCTTAAAACTAGTCCGGTAGCTAAAGAGACCCAGTACTTC	CASSQGTVAFDLKTSPVAKETQYF
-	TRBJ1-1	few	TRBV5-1	TGCGCCAGCAGCTTTCTTGGCAGGGGGAACACTGAAGCTTTCTTT	CASSFLGRGNTEAFF
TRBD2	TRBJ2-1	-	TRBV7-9	TGTGCCAGCAGCCCACGGCTAGCGGGAGCCTTCCGGGATGAGCAGTTCTTC	CASSPRLAGAFRDEQFF
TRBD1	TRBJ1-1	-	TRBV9	TGTGCCAGCAGCGTCGGACAGGGGACTGAAGCTTTCTTT	CASSVGQGTEAFF
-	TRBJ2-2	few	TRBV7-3	TGTGCCAGCCAACAGGGTGCTGGCGGGGAGCTGTTTTTT	CASQQGAGGELFF
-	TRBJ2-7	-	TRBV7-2	TGTGCCAGCAGCCCCTCGGTAGAGCAGTACTTC	CASSPSVEQYF
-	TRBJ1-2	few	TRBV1	TGCACCAGCAGCCAAGATATATCCCCCTTCTATGGCTACACCTTC	CTSSQDISPFYGYTF
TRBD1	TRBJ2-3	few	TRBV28	TGTGCCAGCAGTTTATGGGGACAGGGGTCCGGTACGCAGTATTTT	CASSLWGQGSGTQYF
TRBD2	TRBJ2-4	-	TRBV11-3	TGTGCCAGCAGCTTAGTCCCGGCTAGCGGGAGGGCCGTAGCCAAAAACATTCAGTACTTC	CASSLVPASGRAVAKNIQYF
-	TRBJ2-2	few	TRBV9	TGTGCCAGCAGCGTAGGGAGACGGATTACCGGGGAGCTGTTTTTT	CASSVGRRITGELFF
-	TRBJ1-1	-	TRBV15	TGTGCCACCAGCAGAGAGAGTGTGAACACTGAAGCTTTCTTT	CATSRESVNTEAFF
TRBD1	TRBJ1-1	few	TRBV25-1	TGTGCCAGCGGACAGGTTGAAGGTTCTGAAGCTTTCTTT	CASGQVEGSEAFF
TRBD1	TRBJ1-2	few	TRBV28	TGTGCCAGCAGGGGGACAGGTCAGGCCTATGGCTACACCTTC	CASRGTGQAYGYTF
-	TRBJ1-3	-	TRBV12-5	TGTGCTAGTGGTTTGGTAGTCTGGGCCTCTGGAAACACCATATATTTT	CASGLVVWASGNTIYF
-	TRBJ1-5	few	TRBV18	TGTGCCAGCTCACCCAACAGGGACGATCAGCCCCAGCATTTT	CASSPNRDDQPQHF
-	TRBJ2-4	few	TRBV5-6	TGTGCCAGCAGCTTAGACATGGGCGTCAAAAACATTCAGTACTTC	CASSLDMGVKNIQYF
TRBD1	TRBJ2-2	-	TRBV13	TGTGCCAGCAGCTTTGACAGGGCTAACACCGGGGAGCTGTTTTTT	CASSFDRANTGELFF
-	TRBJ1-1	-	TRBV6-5	TGTGCCAGCAGTTACCAACAGGGAAGGTCTTTCTTT	CASSYQQGRSFF
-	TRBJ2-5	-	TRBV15	TGTGCCACCAGCAGAGGAGCCCGGGGATTCCAAGAGACCCAGTACTTC	CATSRGARGFQETQYF